Following are 10 T cell receptor beta chains from one sample sequenced in a study of shared T cell receptors in the human thymus. Sequencing was performed with immunoSEQ multiplex PCR; in TCRdb, only in-frame clones are kept and a portion is missing. The repertoire has about 660,000 clones, roughly 90% of them found once; the top ten carry 0.01%. Separately, the same data were catalogued under a study of human thymus T cells.

The material sequenced was thymocytes. All receptors come from a boy in the first two years of life with a congenital heart defect.

This clone was detected a few times. This chain links TRBV28 with TRBJ2-7; maybe TRBD2 (5 bases). Germline V gene lookup returns CDR1 MDHEN and CDR2 SYDVKM. This CDR3 has 11 residues. Trimming removed 3 bases at V and 7 bases at J, with 7 bases between. CDR3 DNA: TGTGCCAGCAGTTTTGCGGGTGAGCAGTACTTC. Protein product: CASSFAGEQYF.

The rearrangement joins TRBV11-3 to TRBJ2-2, with D tentatively TRBD1 (6 bases). CDR3 length equals 16 residues. V was pared by 5 bases and J by 5 bases, with 18 bases between. The germline gives CDR1 SGHNT, CDR2 YENEEA. CDR3 sequence (DNA): TGTGCCAGCAGCCCCACGGGGACATTTTCGACCGGGGAGCTGTTTTTT. This sequence encodes CASSPTGTFSTGELFF.

V and J are TRBV4-3 and TRBJ1-4, with D maybe TRBD1 (6 bases). Trimming removed 4 bases at V and 5 bases at J, with 8 bases between. This CDR3 has 13 residues. The germline V gene encodes CDR1 LGHNA and CDR2 YSLEER. DNA for the CDR3: TGCGCCAGCAGCCTAGGACAGAATGAAAAACTGTTTTTT. Its protein product is CASSLGQNEKLFF.

The rearrangement links TRBV5-6 to TRBJ2-1; 14 positions agree with TRBD2. The V gene's germline CDR1 is SGHDT and CDR2 YYEEEE. The V gene end was trimmed by 4 bases and the J gene end by 7 bases; junction bases not matched to a gene: 10. The CDR3 has 17 amino acids. The DNA for the CDR3 is TGTGCCAGCAGCAAGACTAGCGGGAGGGCGATAGGTAATGAGCAGTTCTTC. Translation: CASSKTSGRAIGNEQFF.

The rearrangement links TRBV6-5 to TRBJ2-7, with 8 positions matching TRBD1. The V and J ends lost 0 bases and 2 bases, in that order; junction bases with no gene match: 3. CDR1 MNHEY and CDR2 SVGAGI come from the germline V gene. This CDR3 is 15 amino acids long. The CDR3 reads CASSYSRQGPYEQYF. In DNA form, the CDR3 reads TGTGCCAGCAGTTACTCGAGACAGGGGCCCTACGAGCAGTACTTC.

The V call is TRBV27, the J call TRBJ1-4; 11 bases agree with TRBD1. The CDR3 extends over 13 amino acids. V shed 9 bases and J 8 bases; nucleotides not matched to a gene: 5. The germline gives CDR1 MNHEY, CDR2 SMNVEV (reference sequence). The CDR3 loop is CASLGQGDEKLFF. In DNA, the CDR3 is TGTGCCAGTCTGGGACAGGGGGACGAAAAACTGTTTTTT.

The rearrangement joins TRBV5-6 to TRBJ2-3; the match to TRBD2 covers 11 bases. This CDR3 has 19 amino acids. Germline lookup yields CDR1 SGHDT and CDR2 YYEEEE. Losses at the gene ends were 5 bases for V and 1 base for J; bases not matched to a gene: 15. CDR3 sequence reads: CASRRRDSTSGSGTDTQYF. The CDR3, as DNA: TGTGCCAGCAGGCGACGGGACAGCACTAGCGGGAGCGGCACAGATACGCAGTATTTT.

This sequence joins TRBV14 and TRBJ1-3; D not certain. The CDR3 covers 15 residues. The V gene lost 4 bases and the J gene lost 4 bases, with 14 bases spanning the gap. Per the germline V gene, CDR1 is SGHDN and CDR2 is FVKESK. The CDR3 DNA follows: TGTGCCAGCAGCCTGAGGGATGACCCGGGAAACACCATATATTTT. This sequence encodes CASSLRDDPGNTIYF. Supplemented by reference TRBV14 and TRBJ1-3, the full variable domain reads EAGVTQFPSHSVIEKGQTVTLRCDPISGHDNLYWYRRVMGKEIKFLLHFVKESKQDESGMPNNRFLAERTGGTYSTLKVQPAELEDSGVYFCASSLRDDPGNTIYFGEGSWLTVV.

This chain connects TRBV27 to TRBJ1-2, with 8 bases aligning to TRBD1. The CDR3 contains 16 residues. Looked up from germline, CDR1 is MNHEY and CDR2 is SMNVEV (reference sequence). V lost 5 bases to trimming and J lost 7 bases; unmatched junction nucleotides: 15. The CDR3 region has the DNA TGTGCCAGCAGTGGACAGCCGGACAGGGACGAGGGTGGCTACACCTTC. It codes for CASSGQPDRDEGGYTF.

This clone was detected only a few times. The V and J genes are TRBV10-1 and TRBJ2-2, with D possibly TRBD2 on 6 matching bases. Germline values: CDR1 WNHNN, CDR2 SYGVQD (reference sequence). The CDR3 is made up of 14 amino acids. Trimming stripped 1 base from V and 6 bases from J, with 9 bases between. The DNA of the CDR3 is TGCGCCAGCAGTGAGTGGCGGGATTCCGGGGAGCTGTTTTTT. Protein sequence: CASSEWRDSGELFF.